The 23 T cell receptor beta chains below all came from one sample that was sequenced in a study of control samples from healthy donors and cancer patients. Assay used: immunoSEQ multiplex PCR; TCRdb lists only in-frame clones, some missing. The data contain approximately 110,000 clones, around 89% of them singletons. Sample: blood. These receptors came from a woman between 50 and 59 years old in good health.

This rearrangement joins TRBV6-6 to TRBJ1-1, with D perhaps matching TRBD1 (5 bases). Trimming cost V 2 bases and J 5 bases, with 12 bases left between them. The CDR3 has 14 residues. Germline loops: CDR1 MNHNY, CDR2 SVGAGI (reference sequence). CDR3 region: CASSYLGAGTEAFF. In nucleotides, the CDR3 is TGTGCCAGCAGTTACCTAGGGGCGGGAACTGAAGCTTTCTTT.

The V gene is TRBV13, the J gene TRBJ2-2; TRBD2 is a possible D gene (7 bases). The CDR3 runs to 16 residues. The germline V gene has CDR1 PRHDT and CDR2 FYEKMQ (reference sequence). V was pared by 5 bases and J by 1 base, with 14 bases between. The chain's CDR3 is CASSKGGAKNTGELFF. CDR3 DNA: TGTGCCAGCAGCAAGGGGGGGGCGAAGAACACCGGGGAGCTGTTTTTT. Based on the CDR3 plus reference TRBV13 and TRBJ2-2, the full variable domain is AAGVIQSPRHLIKEKRETATLKCYPIPRHDTVYWYQQGPGQDPQFLISFYEKMQSDKGSIPDRFSAQQFSDYHSELNMSSLELGDSALYFCASSKGGAKNTGELFFGEGSRLTVL.

The chain recombines TRBV9 with TRBJ1-1; TRBD1 might be the D (6 bases). Between the trimmed V and J ends, which lost 3 bases and 0 bases, there was a span of 12 bases. The CDR3 is 15 amino acids. Germline CDR1 is SGDLS and CDR2 is YYNGEE. CDR3: CASSGGQNVNTEAFF. The CDR3 DNA sequence: TGTGCCAGCAGCGGCGGACAGAATGTGAACACTGAAGCTTTCTTT.

The chain uses TRBV23-1 and TRBJ1-3, with D possibly TRBD1 on 6 matching bases. TRBV23-1 is treated as an ORF (open reading frame) with a function not yet certain. V was shortened by 2 bases and J by 1 base, with 12 bases between the two germline ends. CDR3 length: 16 residues. This CDR3 is CASSQMVRGSGNTIYF. CDR3 DNA sequence: TGCGCCAGCAGTCAAATGGTCAGGGGTTCTGGAAACACCATATATTTT.

The chain carries TRBV6-6 and TRBJ1-5; D gene uncertain. The CDR3 totals 15 residues. Per the germline V gene, CDR1 is MNHNY and CDR2 is SVGAGI (reference sequence). Trimming shortened V by 0 bases and J by 1 base, and 7 bases separated the two germline ends. CDR3 region: CASSYSGQSNQPQHF. The CDR3 DNA reads TGTGCCAGCAGTTACTCAGGGCAAAGCAATCAGCCCCAGCATTTT.

The V call is TRBV19, the J call TRBJ2-2; 7 bases map to TRBD1. Unmatched junction bases numbered 5, after V lost 6 bases and J lost 4 bases. Germline values: CDR1 LNHDA, CDR2 SQIVND (reference sequence). The CDR3 length is 14 residues. As DNA, the CDR3 is TGTGCCAGTAGCTTACAGGGGAGCACCGGGGAGCTGTTTTTT. Translating it yields CASSLQGSTGELFF. The complete variable domain, with remaining parts taken from reference TRBV19 and TRBJ2-2, reads DGGITQSPKYLFRKEGQNVTLSCEQNLNHDAMYWYRQDPGQGLRLIYYSQIVNDFQKGDIAEGYSVSREKKESFPLTVTSAQKNPTAFYLCASSLQGSTGELFFGEGSRLTVL.

The chain couples TRBV6-6 to TRBJ1-2, with 7 positions matching TRBD1. Germline loops: CDR1 MNHNY, CDR2 SVGAGI (reference sequence). The CDR3 is 13 residues long. V lost 6 bases to trimming and J lost 2 bases; unmatched junction nucleotides: 3. DNA of the CDR3: TGTGCCAGCAGGGGACAGCCCAACTATGGCTACACCTTC. Its protein is CASRGQPNYGYTF.

The V gene is TRBV5-8, the J gene TRBJ2-1; TRBD2 matches 9 bases. The length of the CDR3 is 16 residues. The trim removed 4 bases at V and 5 bases at J, leaving 10 bases unmatched. Germline CDR1 is SGHTS and CDR2 is YDEGEE. The CDR3 nucleotides are TGTGCCAGCAGCCGTCACCGGCGGGGGGGCCACAATGAGCAGTTCTTC. Its translation is CASSRHRRGGHNEQFF.

J is TRBJ1-2 and V is TRBV12-3 or TRBV12-4; D is ambiguous. The length of the CDR3 is 10 residues. Trimming took off 3 bases at V and 4 bases at J, with 0 bases between the two ends. CDR3 DNA: TGTGCCAGCAGTTTCTATGGCTACACCTTC. It specifies CASSFYGYTF.

This chain uses TRBV18 with TRBJ1-3, with D uncertain. This CDR3 is built from 17 residues. Trimming pared 2 bases from V and 0 bases from J, leaving 14 bases between. Germline V gene data show CDR1 as KGHSH and CDR2 as LQKENI. The CDR3 coding sequence is TGTGCCAGCTCACCATTGTCTCGGAAGCACTCTGGAAACACCATATATTTT. This translates into CASSPLSRKHSGNTIYF.

A few counts support this clone. The rearrangement uses TRBV11-2 and TRBJ1-2; 10 bases agree with TRBD1. The CDR3 has 16 amino acids. Germline V gene lookup returns CDR1 SGHAT and CDR2 FQNNGV. The V gene end was trimmed by 1 base and the J gene end by 3 bases; junction bases not matched to a gene: 5. In DNA, the CDR3 is TGTGCCAGCAGCTTAGTGGACAGGGGGAATGACTATGGCTACACCTTC. Translated: CASSLVDRGNDYGYTF.

This clone has just a few counts. The gene calls are TRBV19 and TRBJ1-5; D unclear. CDR1 and CDR2 from the germline V gene are LNHDA and SQIVND (reference sequence). The CDR3 is made up of 14 amino acids. The V end lost 11 bases, the J end lost 1 base, and 15 bases lay between the germline ends. CDR3 in amino acids: CAGSVRGSNQPQHF. Here the CDR3 DNA reads TGTGCCGGTTCGGTAAGAGGGAGCAATCAGCCCCAGCATTTT.

V gene TRBV11-1 combines with J gene TRBJ2-7; TRBD1 aligns across 9 bases. V was clipped by 5 bases and J by 2 bases; unmatched bases: 4. CDR3 length: 14 residues. Looked up from germline, CDR1 is SGHAT and CDR2 is FQDESV (reference sequence). This chain's CDR3 is CASSRGDRAYEQYF. CDR3 DNA: TGTGCCAGCAGCCGGGGGGACAGGGCCTACGAGCAGTACTTC.

The J gene is TRBJ2-3, the V gene TRBV7-8; tentative D call: TRBD2 (5 bases). Per germline, CDR1 SGHVS and CDR2 FQNEAQ. CDR3 length: 13 amino acids. The ends were cut back, 8 bases at V and 2 bases at J, with 11 bases in the middle. The DNA for the CDR3 is TGTGCCAGCCGACTAACCTACACAGATACGCAGTATTTT. It codes for CASRLTYTDTQYF.

This chain joins TRBV12-3 or TRBV12-4 and TRBJ1-1; D not certain. Trimming took off 7 bases at V and 1 base at J, with 10 bases between the two ends. The CDR3 has 13 amino acids. The CDR3, as DNA: TGTGCCAGCACCTCCTTCTCGAACACTGAAGCTTTCTTT. Its protein is CASTSFSNTEAFF.

This chain links TRBV10-2 with TRBJ1-6; D gene unclear. V was shortened by 1 base and J by 0 bases, with 13 bases between the two germline ends. The CDR3 is 18 residues long. CDR1 is WSHSY and CDR2 is SAAADI in the germline V gene. The CDR3, as DNA: TGCGCCAGCAGTGAGTTGTCAAGTGGAAGCTCCTATAATTCACCCCTCCACTTT. Translated: CASSELSSGSSYNSPLHF.

The chain has TRBV6-5 and TRBJ1-6, with 9 bases aligning to TRBD1. CDR1 is MNHEY, CDR2 SVGAGI, per germline. This CDR3 region has 14 residues. V lost 4 bases, J lost 7 bases, and 2 bases stayed unmatched. The CDR3 DNA reads as TGTGCCAGCAGTTTCGGGACAGGGAATTCACCCCTCCACTTT. Translated: CASSFGTGNSPLHF.

The chain combines TRBV6-5 with TRBJ2-2, with TRBD1 as a possible D gene (5 bases). CDR3 length: 15 residues. V dropped 6 bases and J dropped 4 bases, with 15 bases sitting between them. The V gene's germline CDR1 is MNHEY and CDR2 SVGAGI. CDR3 region: CASSDLTGVTGELFF. CDR3 coding DNA: TGTGCCAGCAGCGACCTAACAGGAGTCACCGGGGAGCTGTTTTTT.

The rearrangement uses TRBV4-1 and TRBJ1-1; weak D call: TRBD1 (6 bases). The ends were cut back, 7 bases at V and 4 bases at J, with 16 bases in the middle. The CDR3 runs to 14 residues. CDR1 is MGHRA and CDR2 is YSYEKL in the germline V gene. The CDR3 protein is CASKGGTRGTEAFF. For the CDR3, the DNA is TGCGCCAGCAAGGGGGGGACCAGGGGCACTGAAGCTTTCTTT.

The count of this clone is one. The chain has TRBV5-6 and TRBJ1-6, with D maybe TRBD1 (6 bases). V lost 0 bases to trimming and J lost 11 bases, with 21 bases between them. Germline V gene sequence: CDR1 SGHDT, CDR2 YYEEEE. CDR3 length: 17 residues. The CDR3 nucleotides are TGTGCCAGCAGCTTGGTCAGAAGTTTCGGGGGCCCGACACCCCTCCACTTT. Translation: CASSLVRSFGGPTPLHF.

V gene TRBV7-9 combines with J gene TRBJ2-3; perhaps TRBD1 as D (6 bases). Trimming stripped 8 bases from V and 3 bases from J, with 18 bases between. Germline assignment: CDR1 SEHNR and CDR2 FQNEAQ (reference sequence). The CDR3 extends over 15 amino acids. In DNA form, the CDR3 reads TGTGCCAGCGGTCAAACAGGGCCTGGGACAGATACGCAGTATTTT. This codes for CASGQTGPGTDTQYF. Looking up the rest from reference TRBV7-9 and TRBJ2-3 gives the full variable domain: DTGVSQNPRHKITKRGQNVTFRCDPISEHNRLYWYRQTLGQGPEFLTYFQNEAQLEKSRLLSDRFSAERPKGSFSTLEIQRTEQGDSAMYLCASGQTGPGTDTQYFGPGTRLTVL.

The rearrangement links TRBV11-3 to TRBJ2-1, with 8 bases identical to TRBD2. The CDR3 runs 11 residues. CDR1 and CDR2 from the germline V gene are SGHNT and YENEEA. V lost 5 bases, J lost 13 bases, and 4 bases stayed unmatched. The CDR3 protein is CASSEAGEQFF. The CDR3 DNA reads as TGTGCCAGCAGCGAAGCGGGAGAACAGTTCTTC.

The J gene is TRBJ2-3, the V gene TRBV25-1; D gene uncertain. The germline V gene encodes CDR1 MGHDK and CDR2 SYGVNS. The CDR3 loop spans 17 amino acids. V was cut by 4 bases and J by 0 bases, with 17 bases left in between. CDR3 nucleotide sequence: TGTGCCAGCAGTGCTCCTTCCAAGGTCTCTAGCACAGATACGCAGTATTTT. As protein: CASSAPSKVSSTDTQYF.